This TCR beta chain was sequenced in a study of cytomegalovirus exposure and HLA in healthy donors. Both 60 Vbeta primers and 13 Jbeta primers went into the PCR. The method was immunoSEQ multiplex PCR; TCRdb's version includes in-frame clones alone and lacks a portion of them. The data contain over 85,000 clones, around 78% of them singletons. This CDR3 region has 15 residues. CDR1 MGHRA and CDR2 YSYEKL come from the germline V gene. Trimming removed 2 bases at V and 0 bases at J, with 10 bases between. The chain recombines TRBV4-1 with TRBJ2-5, with D possibly matching TRBD2 (5 bases). The sequencing sample was made of PBMCs. The TCR comes from a man aged 25-45 years in good health and CMV-seronegative. CDR3 sequence reads: CASSQSGMYQETQYF. DNA for the CDR3: TGCGCCAGCAGCCAATCCGGGATGTACCAAGAGACCCAGTACTTC.